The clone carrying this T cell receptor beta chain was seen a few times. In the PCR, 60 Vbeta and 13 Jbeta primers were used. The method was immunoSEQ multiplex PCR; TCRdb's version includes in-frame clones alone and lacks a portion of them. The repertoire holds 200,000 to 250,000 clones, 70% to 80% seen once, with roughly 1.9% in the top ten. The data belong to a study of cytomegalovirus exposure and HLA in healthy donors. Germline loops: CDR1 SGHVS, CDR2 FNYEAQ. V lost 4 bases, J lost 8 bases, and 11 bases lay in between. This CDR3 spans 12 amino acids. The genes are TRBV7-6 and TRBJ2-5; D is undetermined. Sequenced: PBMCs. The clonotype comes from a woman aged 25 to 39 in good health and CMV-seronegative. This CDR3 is CASSSQAGTQYF. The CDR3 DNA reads TGTGCCAGCAGCTCCCAGGCTGGTACCCAGTACTTC. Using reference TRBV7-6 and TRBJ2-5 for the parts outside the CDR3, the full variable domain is GAGVSQSPRYKVTKRGQDVALRCDPISGHVSLYWYRQALGQGPEFLTYFNYEAQQDKSGLPNDRFSAERPEGSISTLTIQRTEQRDSAMYRCASSSQAGTQYFGPGTRLLVL.